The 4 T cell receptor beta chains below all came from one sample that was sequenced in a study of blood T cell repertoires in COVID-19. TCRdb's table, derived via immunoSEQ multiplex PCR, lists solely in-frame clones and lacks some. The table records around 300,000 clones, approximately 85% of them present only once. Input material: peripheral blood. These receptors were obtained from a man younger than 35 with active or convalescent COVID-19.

The CDR3 DNA reads as TGTGCCAGCAGCCGGGTGCGGGGGCTCGAGCAGTACTTC. Translation gives CASSRVRGLEQYF. This chain joins TRBV5-6 and TRBJ2-7; tentative D call: TRBD2 (7 bases). Trimming took 4 bases from V and 6 from J, leaving 14 bases between them. Germline V gene data show CDR1 as SGHDT and CDR2 as YYEEEE. The CDR3 length is 13 residues.

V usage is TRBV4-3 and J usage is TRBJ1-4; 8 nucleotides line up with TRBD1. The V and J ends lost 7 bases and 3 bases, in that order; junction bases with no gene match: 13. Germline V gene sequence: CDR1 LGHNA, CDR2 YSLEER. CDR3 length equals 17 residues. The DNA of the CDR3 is TGCGCCAGCACTCGAACAGGGGGTAGAATCGCTAATGAAAAACTGTTTTTT. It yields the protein CASTRTGGRIANEKLFF.

The CDR3 sequence is CSVAGTGVFYEQYF. CDR3 sequence (DNA): TGCAGCGTTGCCGGGACAGGGGTCTTCTACGAGCAGTACTTC. V usage is TRBV29-1 and J usage is TRBJ2-7; 10 bases line up with TRBD1. The trim removed 4 bases at V and 3 bases at J, leaving 6 bases unmatched. The CDR3 spans 14 residues. Germline CDR1 and CDR2: SQVTM and ANQGSEA.

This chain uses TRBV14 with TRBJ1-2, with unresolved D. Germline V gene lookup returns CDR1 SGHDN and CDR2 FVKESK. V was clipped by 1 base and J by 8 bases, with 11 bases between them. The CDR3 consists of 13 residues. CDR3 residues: CASSQVSSEGYTF. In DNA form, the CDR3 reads TGTGCCAGCAGCCAAGTATCATCCGAGGGCTACACCTTC.